This T cell receptor (beta chain) came from a study of beta chain features in type 1 diabetes. Expressed TCRB transcripts were sequenced because the entire RNA isolate underwent reverse transcription. The repertoire was sequenced with immunoSEQ multiplex PCR; TCRdb's copy has only in-frame clones and lacks some. Here the sample spans 350,000 to 450,000 clones, more than 12% being singletons. V dropped 1 base and J dropped 0 bases, with 13 bases sitting between them. Germline CDR1 and CDR2: SGDLS and YYNGEE. This CDR3 region has 16 residues. Each sorted fraction was over 95% pure. The sequencing sample was made of naive CD4+ T cells from blood. The V gene is TRBV9, the J gene TRBJ2-5; possible D gene TRBD1, 6 bases. The TCR was taken from a woman between 18 and 29 years old in good health. CDR3 sequence (DNA): TGTGCCAGCAGCGTATCAAGCGGACAGTACCAAGAGACCCAGTACTTC. This codes for CASSVSSGQYQETQYF. The full variable domain, in which reference TRBV9 and TRBJ2-5 provide the parts outside the CDR3, is DSGVTQTPKHLITATGQRVTLRCSPRSGDLSVYWYQQSLDQGLQFLIQYYNGEERAKGNILERFSAQQFPDLHSELNLSSLELGDSALYFCASSVSSGQYQETQYFGPGTRLLVL.